The sample holds many counts of the clone carrying this T cell receptor (beta chain). Its matching antigen is unknown. The CDR3 runs to 14 residues. The V segment lost 6 bases and the J segment 4 bases; nucleotides outside the gene matches: 8. This sample is drawn from a study of neurological immune-mediated disorders. Across the whole study: Multiple sclerosis patients numbered around 35, of whom about 31 were relapsing-remitting and 3 secondary progressive.

Whole-study results and caveats: In HTLV-1-associated myelopathy, TCR clonal expansion was greatest, and in multiple sclerosis it was least, below healthy controls. Private repertoires in all groups were suggested by the absence of shared CDR3 amino acid sequences among expanded clones across subjects.

The cDNA was synthesized by means of template-switch 5'RACE, which was carried out with 10-nucleotide random UMIs. Each CDR3 protein gets one entry after TCRdb re-called the 5' RACE reads with MiXCR. The sample lists tens of thousands of distinct CDR3 sequences, 3% to 4% occurring once. Input material: PBMCs. This chain connects TRBV12-3 or TRBV12-4 to TRBJ1-2; 7 bases are shared with TRBD1. The TCR comes from a man aged 35 to 55 with multiple sclerosis. The CDR3 DNA reads as TGTGCCAGCAGGGAACAGGGGATCGGCTATGGCTACACCTTC. This gives the protein CASREQGIGYGYTF.